The table lists the clone carrying this T cell receptor (beta chain) with many counts. What it recognizes is unknown. This sample was taken from a study of response to subunit inactivated influenza vaccine. TCRdb passed the RT-PCR reads through MiXCR, listing each CDR3 protein once. The data hold about 160,000 distinct CDR3 sequences, with over 8.5% observed a single time. V was pared by 4 bases and J by 4 bases, with 11 bases between. Germline V gene lookup returns CDR1 LNHNV and CDR2 YYDKDF (reference sequence). This CDR3 spans 14 amino acids. Study-wide results and limits: The authors proposed limited new T cell recruitment per seasonal influenza vaccination.

Here the sequenced sample was CD8+ T cells sorted from PBMCs, taken less than 30 months after vaccination. The sequence was obtained from a man aged 50-75 years who received an inactivated influenza vaccine. The V gene is TRBV15, the J gene TRBJ1-5; a possible D gene is TRBD1 (5 bases). As DNA, the CDR3 is TGTGCCACCAGCAACGCCAGGGTAAATCAGCCCCAGCATTTT. Translating it yields CATSNARVNQPQHF. The variable domain in full, completed from reference TRBV15 and TRBJ1-5, reads DAMVIQNPRYQVTQFGKPVTLSCSQTLNHNVMYWYQQKSSQAPKLLFHYYDKDFNNEADTPDNFQSRRPNTSFCFLDIRSPGLGDTAMYLCATSNARVNQPQHFGDGTRLSIL.